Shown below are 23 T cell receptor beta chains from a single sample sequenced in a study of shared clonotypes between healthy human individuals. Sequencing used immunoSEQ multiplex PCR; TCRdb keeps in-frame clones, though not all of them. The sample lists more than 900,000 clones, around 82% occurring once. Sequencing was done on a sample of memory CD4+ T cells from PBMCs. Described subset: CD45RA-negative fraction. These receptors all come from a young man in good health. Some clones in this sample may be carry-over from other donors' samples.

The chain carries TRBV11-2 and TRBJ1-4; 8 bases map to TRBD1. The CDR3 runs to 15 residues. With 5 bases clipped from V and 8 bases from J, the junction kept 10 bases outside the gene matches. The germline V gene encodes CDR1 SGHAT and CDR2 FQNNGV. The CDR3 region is CASSLATRGREKLFF. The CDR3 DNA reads TGTGCCAGCAGCCTCGCGACCAGGGGGCGCGAAAAACTGTTTTTT.

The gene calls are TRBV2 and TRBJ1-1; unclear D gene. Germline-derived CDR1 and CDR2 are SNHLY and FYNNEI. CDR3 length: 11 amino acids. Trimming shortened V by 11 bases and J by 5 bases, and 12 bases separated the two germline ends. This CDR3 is CAGGRETEAFF. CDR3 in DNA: TGTGCCGGAGGGAGGGAGACTGAAGCTTTCTTT.

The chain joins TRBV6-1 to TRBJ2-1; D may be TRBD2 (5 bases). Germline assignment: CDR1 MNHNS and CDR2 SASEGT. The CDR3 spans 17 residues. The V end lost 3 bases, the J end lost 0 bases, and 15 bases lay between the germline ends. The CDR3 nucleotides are TGTGCCAGCAGTGAGGGCAGATCTGCGGGCTCCTACAATGAGCAGTTCTTC. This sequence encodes CASSEGRSAGSYNEQFF.

The chain's CDR3 is CASSSYITDTGELFF. DNA of the CDR3: TGTGCCAGCAGCTCATACATTACGGACACCGGGGAGCTGTTTTTT. The chain carries TRBV5-5 and TRBJ2-2; the D is unclear. Trimming pared 3 bases from V and 3 bases from J, leaving 12 bases between. Germline V lookup: CDR1 SGHKS, CDR2 YYEKEE (reference sequence). This CDR3 has 15 residues.

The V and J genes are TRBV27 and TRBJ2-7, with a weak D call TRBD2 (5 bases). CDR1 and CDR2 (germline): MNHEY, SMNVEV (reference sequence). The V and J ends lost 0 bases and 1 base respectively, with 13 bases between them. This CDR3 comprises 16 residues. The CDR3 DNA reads TGTGCCAGCAGTTTATCGCCGGGAATGTGGTCCTACGAGCAGTACTTC. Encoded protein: CASSLSPGMWSYEQYF.

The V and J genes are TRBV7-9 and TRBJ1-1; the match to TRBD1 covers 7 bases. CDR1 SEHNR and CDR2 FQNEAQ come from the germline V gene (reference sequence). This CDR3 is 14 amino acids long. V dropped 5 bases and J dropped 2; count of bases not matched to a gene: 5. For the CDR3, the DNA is TGTGCCAGCAGCAGAGGGACAGCCAACACTGAAGCTTTCTTT. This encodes CASSRGTANTEAFF.

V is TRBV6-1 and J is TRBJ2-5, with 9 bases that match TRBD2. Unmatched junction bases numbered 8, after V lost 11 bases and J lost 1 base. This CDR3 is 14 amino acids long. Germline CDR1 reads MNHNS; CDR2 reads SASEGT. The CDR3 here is CASRSGRSQETQYF. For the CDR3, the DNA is TGTGCCTCGAGAAGCGGGAGGTCCCAAGAGACCCAGTACTTC.

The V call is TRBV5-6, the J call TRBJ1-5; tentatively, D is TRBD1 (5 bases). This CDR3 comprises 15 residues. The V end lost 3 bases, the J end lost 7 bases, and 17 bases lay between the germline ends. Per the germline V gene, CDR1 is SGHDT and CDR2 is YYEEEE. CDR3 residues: CASSYGGARSQPQHF. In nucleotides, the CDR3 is TGTGCCAGCAGCTATGGGGGTGCCAGATCCCAGCCCCAGCATTTT.

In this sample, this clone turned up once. CDR3 coding DNA: TGTGCCAGCAGCTTCAGAGAAGAAAAACTGTTTTTT. The encoded protein is CASSFREEKLFF. J is TRBJ1-4 and V is TRBV12-1. TRBV12-1 is described as a pseudogene. The CDR3 extends over 12 amino acids.

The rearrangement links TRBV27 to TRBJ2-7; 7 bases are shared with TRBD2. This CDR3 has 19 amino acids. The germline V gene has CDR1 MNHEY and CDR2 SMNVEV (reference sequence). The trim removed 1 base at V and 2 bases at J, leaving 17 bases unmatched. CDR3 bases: TGTGCCAGCAGTTTATATCCCCCCCGGGCGAGGGGAGGGCCCTACGAGCAGTACTTC. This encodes CASSLYPPRARGGPYEQYF.

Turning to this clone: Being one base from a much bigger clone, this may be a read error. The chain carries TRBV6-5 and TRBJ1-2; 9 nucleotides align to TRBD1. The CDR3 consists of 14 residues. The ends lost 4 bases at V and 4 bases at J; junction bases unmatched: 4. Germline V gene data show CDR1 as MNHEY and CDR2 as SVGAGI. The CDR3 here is CASSSGQGFYGYTF. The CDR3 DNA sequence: TGTGCCAGCAGTTCGGGACAGGGCTTCTATGGCTACACCTTC.

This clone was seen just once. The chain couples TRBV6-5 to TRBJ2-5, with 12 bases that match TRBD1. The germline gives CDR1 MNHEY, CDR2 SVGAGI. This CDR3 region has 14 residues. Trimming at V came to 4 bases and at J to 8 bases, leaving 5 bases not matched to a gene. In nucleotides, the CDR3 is TGTGCCAGCAGTTTTCCGGGACAGGGGGCTACCCAGTACTTC. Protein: CASSFPGQGATQYF.

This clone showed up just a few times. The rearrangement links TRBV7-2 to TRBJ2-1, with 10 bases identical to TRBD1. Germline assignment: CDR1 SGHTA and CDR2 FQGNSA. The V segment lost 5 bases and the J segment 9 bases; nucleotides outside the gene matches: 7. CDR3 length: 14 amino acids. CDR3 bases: TGTGCCAGCAGCCTCCGGGACAGGGGTGGTGAGCAGTTCTTC. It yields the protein CASSLRDRGGEQFF. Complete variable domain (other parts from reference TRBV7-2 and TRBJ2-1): GAGVSQSPSNKVTEKGKDVELRCDPISGHTALYWYRQSLGQGLEFLIYFQGNSAPDKSGLPSDRFSAERTGGSVSTLTIQRTQQEDSAVYLCASSLRDRGGEQFFGPGTRLTVL.

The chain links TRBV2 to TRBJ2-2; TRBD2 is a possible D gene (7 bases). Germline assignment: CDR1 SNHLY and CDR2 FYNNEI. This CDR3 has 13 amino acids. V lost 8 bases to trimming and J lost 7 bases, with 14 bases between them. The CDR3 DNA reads TGTGCCAGCTCCAACAGGGAGGGCGGGGAGCTGTTTTTT. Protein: CASSNREGGELFF.

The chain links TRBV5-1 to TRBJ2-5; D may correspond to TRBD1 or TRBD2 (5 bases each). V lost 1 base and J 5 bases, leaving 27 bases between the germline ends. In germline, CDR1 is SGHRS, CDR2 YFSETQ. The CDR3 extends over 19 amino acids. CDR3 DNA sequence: TGCGCCAGCAGCTTGAGGGCGCAGGGTAGTAGGGGACCACGGGAGACCCAGTACTTC. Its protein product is CASSLRAQGSRGPRETQYF.

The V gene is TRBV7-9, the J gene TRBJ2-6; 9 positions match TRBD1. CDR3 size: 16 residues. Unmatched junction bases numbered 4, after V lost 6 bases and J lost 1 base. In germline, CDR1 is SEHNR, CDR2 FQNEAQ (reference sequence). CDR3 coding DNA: TGTGCCAGCAGACCGACAGGGGGATCTGGGGCCAACGTCCTGACTTTC. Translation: CASRPTGGSGANVLTF.

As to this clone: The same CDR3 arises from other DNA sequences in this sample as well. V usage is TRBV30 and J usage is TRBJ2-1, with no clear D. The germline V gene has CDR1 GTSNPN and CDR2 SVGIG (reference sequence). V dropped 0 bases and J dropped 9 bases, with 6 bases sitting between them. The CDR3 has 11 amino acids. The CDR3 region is CAWSVRGEQFF. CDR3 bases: TGTGCCTGGAGTGTGCGAGGTGAGCAGTTCTTC.

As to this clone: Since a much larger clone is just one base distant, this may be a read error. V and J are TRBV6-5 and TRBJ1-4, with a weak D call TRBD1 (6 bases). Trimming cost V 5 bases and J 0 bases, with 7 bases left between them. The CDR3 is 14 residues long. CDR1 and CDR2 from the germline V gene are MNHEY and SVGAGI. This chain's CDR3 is CASSRGATNEKLFF. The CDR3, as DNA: TGTGCCAGCAGTAGGGGGGCAACTAATGAAAAACTGTTTTTT.

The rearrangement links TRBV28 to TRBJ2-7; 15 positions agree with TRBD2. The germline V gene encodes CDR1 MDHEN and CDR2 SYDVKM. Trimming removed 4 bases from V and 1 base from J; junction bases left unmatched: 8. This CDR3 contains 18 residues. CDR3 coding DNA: TGTGCCAGCAGTTCCCGGACTAGCGGGAGGGCCGTTTCCTACGAGCAGTACTTC. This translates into CASSSRTSGRAVSYEQYF.

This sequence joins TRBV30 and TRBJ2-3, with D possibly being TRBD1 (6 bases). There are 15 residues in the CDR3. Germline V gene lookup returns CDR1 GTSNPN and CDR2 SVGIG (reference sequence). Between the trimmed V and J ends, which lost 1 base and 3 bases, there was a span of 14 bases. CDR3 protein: CAWSGQGSRTDTQYF. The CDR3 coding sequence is TGTGCCTGGAGTGGGCAGGGGTCTCGGACAGATACGCAGTATTTT.

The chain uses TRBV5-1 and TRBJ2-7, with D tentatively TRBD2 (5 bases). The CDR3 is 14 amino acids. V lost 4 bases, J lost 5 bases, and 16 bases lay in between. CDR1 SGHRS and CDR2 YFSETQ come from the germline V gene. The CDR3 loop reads CASSQVIGRNEQYF. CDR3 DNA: TGCGCCAGCAGCCAAGTTATAGGGAGAAACGAGCAGTACTTC.

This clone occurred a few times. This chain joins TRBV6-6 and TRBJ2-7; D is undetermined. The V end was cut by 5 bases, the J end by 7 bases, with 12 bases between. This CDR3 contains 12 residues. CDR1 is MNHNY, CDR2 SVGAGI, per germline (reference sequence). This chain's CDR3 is CASSSVAVEQYF. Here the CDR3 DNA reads TGTGCCAGCAGTAGCGTCGCGGTGGAGCAGTACTTC.

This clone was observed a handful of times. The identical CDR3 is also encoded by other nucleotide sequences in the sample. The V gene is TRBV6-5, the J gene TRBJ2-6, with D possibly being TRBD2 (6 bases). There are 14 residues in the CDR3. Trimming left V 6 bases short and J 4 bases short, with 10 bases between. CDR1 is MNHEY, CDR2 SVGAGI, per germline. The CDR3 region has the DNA TGTGCCAGCAGCGGGAGTTCCGGGGCCAACGTCCTGACTTTC. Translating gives CASSGSSGANVLTF.